These 30 T cell receptor beta chains were all obtained from the same sample, sequenced in a study of neurological immune-mediated disorders. TCRdb fed the 5' RACE reads into MiXCR, producing one record per CDR3 protein. The data hold tens of thousands of distinct CDR3 sequences, with 2.5% observed a single time. Sequencing was carried out using PBMCs. All receptors derive from a middle-aged man with multiple sclerosis.

This clonotype has ten or more counts. The genes are TRBV5-1 and TRBJ1-1, with a tentative D call TRBD1 (6 bases). In germline, CDR1 is SGHRS, CDR2 YFSETQ. The CDR3 is 16 residues long. Trimming pared 0 bases from V and 5 bases from J, leaving 17 bases between. This CDR3 is CASSLDPSGVGTEAFF. CDR3 coding DNA: TGCGCCAGCAGCTTGGACCCTTCAGGGGTTGGTACTGAAGCTTTCTTT.

This clonotype was seen ten or more times. The chain employs TRBV7-6 and TRBJ2-3; D ambiguous. CDR1 and CDR2 (germline): SGHVS, FNYEAQ. The CDR3 has 12 amino acids. The V gene lost 5 bases and the J gene lost 4 bases, with 7 bases spanning the gap. CDR3 residues: CASSARPDTQYF. The CDR3 nucleotides are TGTGCCAGCAGCGCCCGCCCAGATACGCAGTATTTT.

The gene calls are TRBV13 and TRBJ2-5; TRBD2 aligns across 12 bases. CDR3 length: 18 amino acids. The germline gives CDR1 PRHDT, CDR2 FYEKMQ (reference sequence). Trimming at V came to 5 bases and at J to 1 base, leaving 11 bases not matched to a gene. For the CDR3, the DNA is TGTGCCAGCAGCCCCCCACCGTCTAGCGGGGGGGCCCAAGAGACCCAGTACTTC. Encoded protein: CASSPPPSSGGAQETQYF. Drawing the rest from reference TRBV13 and TRBJ2-5, the complete variable domain is AAGVIQSPRHLIKEKRETATLKCYPIPRHDTVYWYQQGPGQDPQFLISFYEKMQSDKGSIPDRFSAQQFSDYHSELNMSSLELGDSALYFCASSPPPSSGGAQETQYFGPGTRLLVL.

This clonotype was detected ten times or more. The rearrangement links TRBV7-9 to TRBJ2-6; tentatively, D is TRBD1 (5 bases). The V end was cut by 2 bases, the J end by 4 bases, with 9 bases between. The CDR3 length is 15 residues. Looked up from germline, CDR1 is SEHNR and CDR2 is FQNEAQ (reference sequence). The CDR3 spells CASSLQGTGANVLTF. CDR3 coding DNA: TGTGCCAGCAGCTTACAGGGTACCGGGGCCAACGTCCTGACTTTC. The whole variable domain, remainder taken from reference TRBV7-9 and TRBJ2-6, is DTGVSQNPRHKITKRGQNVTFRCDPISEHNRLYWYRQTLGQGPEFLTYFQNEAQLEKSRLLSDRFSAERPKGSFSTLEIQRTEQGDSAMYLCASSLQGTGANVLTFGAGSRLTVL.

This clonotype was seen many times. The genes are TRBV10-1 and TRBJ1-1; D is undetermined. This CDR3 has 13 amino acids. V was cut by 9 bases and J by 6 bases, with 17 bases left in between. The germline V gene encodes CDR1 WNHNN and CDR2 SYGVQD (reference sequence). The CDR3 DNA reads as TGCGCCAGTCGGGCTCGGGAAAGGTCTGAAGCTTTCTTT. This encodes CASRARERSEAFF.

This clonotype was observed many times. V usage is TRBV7-6 and J usage is TRBJ1-5, with a weak D call TRBD1 (6 bases). Trimming cost V 5 bases and J 6 bases, with 17 bases left between them. The CDR3 sequence is 15 residues long. Germline CDR1 is SGHVS and CDR2 is FNYEAQ. The CDR3 DNA reads as TGTGCCAGCAGCCCAAACGCAGGGGAGAGTCAGCCCCAGCATTTT. Translating it yields CASSPNAGESQPQHF.

By share, this clonotype ranks as medium-sized. The genes are TRBV28 and TRBJ1-1; D unclear. Between the trimmed V and J ends, which lost 8 bases and 6 bases, there was a span of 13 bases. The CDR3 consists of 12 residues. Germline V gene lookup returns CDR1 MDHEN and CDR2 SYDVKM. The CDR3 DNA sequence: TGTGCCAGCCGTTCAGGTAACCCTGAAGCTTTCTTT. Protein product: CASRSGNPEAFF.

In this sample, this clonotype turned up many times. The chain recombines TRBV7-2 with TRBJ2-3; 11 bases match TRBD2. V shed 4 bases and J 7 bases; nucleotides not matched to a gene: 7. The CDR3 is 15 residues long. The germline gives CDR1 SGHTA, CDR2 FQGNSA. Here the CDR3 DNA reads TGTGCCAGCAGCTCCCCTAGCGGGGGGCCATATACGCAGTATTTT. This encodes CASSSPSGGPYTQYF.

This clonotype has a count of ten or more. Its ends do not fully match the called genes, so a read error is possible. The rearrangement joins TRBV5-1 to TRBJ1-6, with D maybe TRBD1 (5 bases). The CDR3 length is 16 residues. CDR1 is SGHRS, CDR2 YFSETQ, per germline. CDR3 nucleotides: TGCGCCAGCAGCTTAGCAGGGCCTTTGTATAATTCACCCCTCAACTTT. The encoded protein is CASSLAGPLYNSPLNF.

This chain links TRBV18 with TRBJ1-1; the D is unclear. CDR3 length: 12 residues. Germline lookup yields CDR1 KGHSH and CDR2 LQKENI. V was pared by 2 bases and J by 3 bases, with 4 bases between. The CDR3 nucleotides are TGTGCCAGCTCACCATCGTACACTGAAGCTTTCTTT. Protein: CASSPSYTEAFF.

This clonotype was recorded many times. The rearrangement links TRBV12-3 or TRBV12-4 to TRBJ1-2; the match to TRBD1 covers 9 bases. The CDR3 covers 14 residues. J lost 4 bases, V lost 7 bases, and 7 bases had no gene match. The CDR3 DNA reads TGTGCCAGCAAACCGGGACAGGGAAGCTATGGCTACACCTTC. Translation: CASKPGQGSYGYTF.

The sample holds many counts of this clonotype. This chain joins TRBV12-3 or TRBV12-4 and TRBJ2-5, with 10 bases fitting TRBD1. The ends lost 6 bases at V and 5 bases at J; junction bases unmatched: 3. The CDR3 is 13 residues long. The chain's CDR3 is CASRGTGDETQYF. In DNA, the CDR3 is TGTGCCAGCAGGGGGACAGGGGACGAGACCCAGTACTTC.

This clonotype was counted a few times. The chain uses TRBV12-3 or TRBV12-4 and TRBJ2-3; D uncertain. The CDR3 consists of 13 residues. The germline V and J ends were trimmed by 1 base and 3 bases, with 5 bases remaining between them. CDR3 region: CASSLVVTDTQYF. In nucleotides, the CDR3 is TGTGCCAGCAGTTTAGTAGTTACAGATACGCAGTATTTT.

This clonotype was seen at least ten times. The rearrangement links TRBV12-3 or TRBV12-4 to TRBJ1-1; 8 bases fit TRBD1. V dropped 4 bases and J dropped 4; count of bases not matched to a gene: 5. The CDR3 contains 14 residues. This CDR3 is CASSSQGALTEAFF. CDR3 nucleotide sequence: TGTGCCAGCAGTTCCCAGGGGGCGCTCACTGAAGCTTTCTTT.

This clonotype was seen ten or more times. The CDR3 protein is CASRLQGWAFF. The CDR3, as DNA: TGTGCCAGCAGATTACAGGGTTGGGCTTTCTTT. V is TRBV6-6 and J is TRBJ1-1, with a weak D call TRBD1 (6 bases). This CDR3 is 11 amino acids long. V lost 6 bases and J 11 bases, leaving 13 bases between the germline ends. CDR1 is MNHNY, CDR2 SVGAGI, per germline (reference sequence).

There are many counts of this clonotype. The chain is built from TRBV5-1 and TRBJ2-3, with 9 bases matching TRBD2. With V trimmed by 4 bases and J by 1 base, 1 base remained unmatched. The CDR3 is 14 residues long. CDR1 is SGHRS and CDR2 is YFSETQ in the germline V gene. The DNA of the CDR3 is TGCGCCAGCAGCCGCGGGGGGGGCACAGATACGCAGTATTTT. This sequence encodes CASSRGGGTDTQYF.

This clonotype has at least ten counts. The gene calls are TRBV12-3 or TRBV12-4 and TRBJ2-7; no reliable D call. Trimming pared 5 bases from V and 3 bases from J, leaving 11 bases between. The CDR3 extends over 13 amino acids. The CDR3 region has the DNA TGTGCCAGCAGTCTTAGTTACGTCTACGAGCAGTACTTC. This codes for CASSLSYVYEQYF.

This clonotype came up many times. The chain links TRBV24-1 to TRBJ2-2; tentative D call: TRBD1 (5 bases). V lost 12 bases, J lost 2 bases, and 12 bases lay in between. From germline, CDR1 is KGHDR and CDR2 SFDVKD. The CDR3 is 13 amino acids. The CDR3 coding sequence is TGTGCCGCGAAAAGGGGTAACACCGGGGAGCTGTTTTTT. This sequence encodes CAAKRGNTGELFF.

This clonotype was recorded at least ten times. The rearrangement uses TRBV20-1 and TRBJ2-2; D remains unclear. Germline values: CDR1 DFQATT, CDR2 SNEGSKA (reference sequence). The V end was cut by 2 bases, the J end by 7 bases, with 8 bases between. CDR3 length equals 12 residues. This CDR3 is CSARRAGGELFF. The CDR3 DNA follows: TGCAGTGCTAGAAGGGCCGGCGGGGAGCTGTTTTTT.

The sample holds many counts of this clonotype. The gene calls are TRBV12-3 or TRBV12-4 and TRBJ1-5; 7 bases are a match to TRBD1. The CDR3 totals 15 residues. V trimming: 6 bases; J trimming: 2 bases; junction bases outside the gene matches: 7. The CDR3 loop reads CASSGDSLGNQPQHF. CDR3 nucleotides: TGTGCCAGCAGCGGGGACAGCTTGGGCAATCAGCCCCAGCATTTT.

This clonotype was picked up many times. Sequence at one end of the junction differs from germline and may be a read error. V and J are TRBV5-1 and TRBJ1-6; 8 bases are shared with TRBD1. The CDR3 has 14 residues. Germline CDR1 and CDR2: SGHRS and YFSETQ. CDR3 coding DNA: TGCGCCAGCAGCTTTTCGGACAGGGACTCACCCCTCAACTTT. Translation: CASSFSDRDSPLNF.

This clonotype was picked up many times. A read error may produce the germline difference seen at one junction end. V gene TRBV5-1 combines with J gene TRBJ2-1, with a weak D call TRBD2 (6 bases). The CDR3 length is 15 residues. CDR1 and CDR2 (germline): SGHRS, YFSETQ. The CDR3 is CASRLVPGEVNEQFF. For the CDR3, the DNA is TGCGCCAGCAGATTGGTACCGGGGGAGGTCAATGAGCAGTTCTTC.

This clonotype has at least ten counts. The chain couples TRBV7-2 to TRBJ1-6, with 8 nucleotides matching TRBD1. The CDR3 runs to 15 residues. Germline V gene lookup returns CDR1 SGHTA and CDR2 FQGNSA. V dropped 5 bases and J dropped 9; count of bases not matched to a gene: 9. The CDR3: CASSPQGAVTSPLHF. In nucleotides, the CDR3 is TGTGCCAGCAGCCCTCAGGGGGCTGTAACTTCACCCCTCCACTTT.

This clonotype was recorded many times. The chain has TRBV7-2 and TRBJ2-7, with 9 bases aligning to TRBD1. CDR3 length equals 15 residues. After removal of 5 bases from V and 6 bases from J, the junction contained 11 bases not matched to a gene. Looked up from germline, CDR1 is SGHTA and CDR2 is FQGNSA. CDR3 in amino acids: CASSITTTGGGEQYF. The CDR3 DNA reads as TGTGCCAGCAGCATAACCACAACAGGGGGCGGCGAGCAGTACTTC.

Only one count was recorded for this clonotype. The DNA is omitted, as the CDR3 cannot be located on it reliably, and the CDR3 follows TCRdb's listing. The chain's CDR3 is CASSFYICSAISQRSDGYTF. The gene calls are TRBV7-2 and TRBJ1-2. Including both end residues, the CDR3 is 20 amino acids long. CDR1 is SGHTA and CDR2 is FQGNSA in the germline V gene.

A remark on this clonotype: With a much larger clone just one base away, this may be a read error. This chain joins TRBV10-3 and TRBJ2-7; D gene uncertain. This CDR3 is built from 12 residues. CDR1 is ENHRY, CDR2 SYGVKD, per germline. Between the trimmed V and J ends, which lost 6 bases and 2 bases, there was a span of 8 bases. The CDR3: CAISLNAYEQYF. The CDR3, as DNA: TGTGCCATCAGCCTGAATGCCTACGAGCAGTACTTC.

This clonotype occurred many times. V and J are TRBV27 and TRBJ1-1; TRBD1 matches 9 bases. The V segment lost 5 bases and the J segment 4 bases; nucleotides outside the gene matches: 5. Looked up from germline, CDR1 is MNHEY and CDR2 is SMNVEV (reference sequence). This CDR3 contains 14 residues. CDR3 bases: TGTGCCAGCAGTAAGGACAGGGGAGGCACTGAAGCTTTCTTT. Its translation is CASSKDRGGTEAFF.

This clonotype was picked up many times. The chain has TRBV7-2 and TRBJ1-1; 8 bases line up with TRBD1. J was trimmed by 3 bases and V by 7 bases; bases with no gene match: 7. This CDR3 comprises 14 residues. Germline V gene data show CDR1 as SGHTA and CDR2 as FQGNSA. CDR3 nucleotides: TGTGCCAGCACCATGGACAGGGCAGACACTGAAGCTTTCTTT. Translating gives CASTMDRADTEAFF.

This clonotype was picked up many times. V usage is TRBV6-5 and J usage is TRBJ1-6, with D unclear. This CDR3 contains 15 residues. Germline V gene data show CDR1 as MNHEY and CDR2 as SVGAGI. Trimming cost V 6 bases and J 0 bases, with 9 bases left between them. The CDR3 protein is CASRWESSYNSPLHF. CDR3 nucleotide sequence: TGTGCCAGCAGATGGGAGAGCTCCTATAATTCACCCCTCCACTTT.

This clonotype was observed at least ten times. V usage is TRBV5-5 and J usage is TRBJ2-1, with D unresolved. V was clipped by 2 bases and J by 0 bases, with 12 bases between them. The germline V gene encodes CDR1 SGHKS and CDR2 YYEKEE (reference sequence). The CDR3 covers 16 residues. CDR3: CASSFIPQSSYNEQFF. CDR3 DNA sequence: TGTGCCAGCAGCTTCATTCCTCAGAGCTCCTACAATGAGCAGTTCTTC.